This paragraph reports one T cell receptor beta chain. These data are taken from a study of blood T cell repertoires in COVID-19. Study summary: The United States, Italy and Spain provided the acute and convalescent COVID-19 samples. The analysed material was cDNA or gDNA that came from T cells, B-cell-depleted T cells, or PBMCs.

CDR1 is MDHEN, CDR2 SYDVKM, per germline. The CDR3 length is 15 residues. Trimming at V came to 5 bases and at J to 1 base, leaving 6 bases not matched to a gene. In the authors' methods: Cell counts per sample came from amplifying reference gene primers. Produced via immunoSEQ multiplex PCR; TCRdb's table is partial and in-frame only. The V and J calls and clone size were taken over from that table, and D and trimming were inferred from the DNA. In the table there are tens of thousands of clones, over 70% of which are singletons. The sequence came from a human donor in a cohort sampled during active COVID-19. Sequenced: peripheral blood. The chain employs TRBV28 and TRBJ1-1; TRBD1 aligns across 8 bases. The CDR3 DNA reads TGTGCCAGCAGTCCCTCAGGACAGGGGAACACTGAAGCTTTCTTT. This translates into CASSPSGQGNTEAFF.